This TCR beta chain was found in a study of cytomegalovirus exposure and HLA in healthy donors. Points from the study as a whole: Association of under 20,000 TCR beta sequences with HLA alleles was found at 0.05 false discovery rate in a later analysis. Confirmation in vitro established that a few CMV-associated chains were specific for CMV antigens.

The CDR3 length is 15 residues. The germline gives CDR1 SGHTA, CDR2 FQGNSA. V lost 5 bases to trimming and J lost 5 bases, with 16 bases between them. As for this clone: Its antigen remains unidentified.

In the PCR, 60 Vbeta and 13 Jbeta primers were used. Libraries were prepared by immunoSEQ multiplex PCR; TCRdb keeps only in-frame clonotypes and omits some of them. The data show some 190,000 clones, over 65% seen once. The receptor was isolated from a young man in good health and CMV-seronegative. Material for sequencing was PBMCs. V usage is TRBV7-2 and J usage is TRBJ2-1, with D perhaps TRBD1 (5 bases). CDR3 protein: CASSPLGVPNNEQFF. The CDR3 DNA sequence: TGTGCCAGCAGCCCCTTAGGGGTCCCGAACAATGAGCAGTTCTTC. Looking up the rest from reference TRBV7-2 and TRBJ2-1 gives the full variable domain: GAGVSQSPSNKVTEKGKDVELRCDPISGHTALYWYRQSLGQGLEFLIYFQGNSAPDKSGLPSDRFSAERTGGSVSTLTIQRTQQEDSAVYLCASSPLGVPNNEQFFGPGTRLTVL.